These T cell receptor beta chains were read from a single sample in a study of cytomegalovirus exposure and HLA in healthy donors. Profiled with immunoSEQ multiplex PCR; TCRdb holds only in-frame clones, not every one. The profile shows 90,000 to 150,000 clones, roughly 80% of them singletons. Sequencing was done on a sample of PBMCs. These receptors were collected from a man aged 50-59 years in good health and CMV-seropositive. The CDR3 runs from the conserved cysteine through the conserved F or W. The D gene is left open where the match is weak. The listing skips clone size in some rows; elsewhere it reads once, few, many or a size class.

clone size,J gene,V gene,D gene,CDR3 protein,CDR3 DNA
few,TRBJ1-3,TRBV5-6,NA,CASSSSDTSGNTIYF,TGTGCCAGCAGCTCCTCGGACACCTCTGGAAACACCATATATTTT
once,TRBJ1-1,TRBV4-1,TRBD1,CASSPRTGRNTEAFF,TGCGCCAGCAGCCCCCGGACAGGAAGGAACACTGAAGCTTTCTTT
NA,TRBJ2-2,TRBV18,NA,CASSPGPERELFF,TGTGCCAGCTCACCGGGGCCGGAGAGGGAGCTGTTTTTT
NA,TRBJ1-5,TRBV6-5,NA,CASSYSRTGQPQHF,TGTGCCAGCAGTTATTCCCGGACGGGACAGCCCCAGCATTTT
NA,TRBJ1-5,TRBV19,NA,CASSPMRMGWSNQPQHF,TGTGCCAGTAGCCCGATGAGGATGGGTTGGAGCAATCAGCCCCAGCATTTT
NA,TRBJ1-1,TRBV13,NA,CASSFGVYTEAFF,TGTGCCAGCAGCTTCGGAGTTTACACTGAAGCTTTCTTT
NA,TRBJ2-5,TRBV5-1,NA,CASSSTDQETQYF,TGCGCCAGCAGTTCGACAGACCAAGAGACCCAGTACTTC
few,TRBJ1-2,TRBV27,TRBD1,CASSLVWTGGSYGYTF,TGTGCCAGCAGTTTAGTATGGACAGGGGGCTCCTATGGCTACACCTTC
NA,TRBJ1-5,TRBV25-1,NA,CASSASGLGSNQPQHF,TGTGCCAGCAGTGCGTCGGGTCTAGGTAGCAATCAGCCCCAGCATTTT
few,TRBJ1-1,TRBV7-8,NA,CASMGGTEAFF,TGTGCCAGCATGGGCGGGACGGAGGCTTTCTTT
few,TRBJ2-2,TRBV19,TRBD2,CASMVAAGSTGELFF,TGTGCCAGTATGGTTGCAGCGGGGAGCACCGGGGAGCTGTTTTTT
once,TRBJ1-1,TRBV5-4,NA,CASSLEGRTEAFF,TGTGCCAGCAGCTTGGAGGGGCGCACTGAAGCTTTCTTT
NA,TRBJ1-6,TRBV5-4,TRBD1,CASSLAGTGGQPLHF,TGTGCCAGCAGCTTGGCGGGGACAGGGGGCCAACCCCTCCACTTT
few,TRBJ2-2,TRBV7-2,TRBD2,CASRRREGFGELFF,TGTGCCAGCAGGCGGCGGGAGGGCTTCGGGGAGCTGTTTTTT
NA,TRBJ2-7,TRBV5-1,TRBD1,CASSLRQGKYEQYF,TGCGCCAGCAGCTTAAGACAGGGGAAATACGAGCAGTACTTC
NA,TRBJ1-4,TRBV7-8,TRBD1,CASSRTGFIEKLFF,TGTGCCAGCAGCAGGACAGGGTTTATTGAAAAACTGTTTTTT
NA,TRBJ1-2,TRBV28,NA,CASSFRGGAAYGYTF,TGTGCCAGCAGTTTTCGGGGGGGCGCTGCTTATGGCTACACCTTC
NA,TRBJ2-3,TRBV5-1,TRBD2,CASSLGTSGDTQYF,TGCGCCAGCAGCTTGGGGACTAGCGGAGATACGCAGTATTTT
NA,TRBJ2-1,TRBV7-8,TRBD2,CASSLAPPSGRRYNEQFF,TGTGCCAGCAGCTTAGCGCCCCCTAGCGGGAGGAGATACAATGAGCAGTTCTTC